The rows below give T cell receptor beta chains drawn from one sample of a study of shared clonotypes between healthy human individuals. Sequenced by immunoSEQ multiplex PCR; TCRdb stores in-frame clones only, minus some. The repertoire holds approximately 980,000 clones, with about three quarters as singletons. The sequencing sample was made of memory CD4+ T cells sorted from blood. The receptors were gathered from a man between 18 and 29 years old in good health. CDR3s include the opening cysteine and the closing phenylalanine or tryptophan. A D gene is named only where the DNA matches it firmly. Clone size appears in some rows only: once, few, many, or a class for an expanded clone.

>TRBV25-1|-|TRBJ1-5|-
TGTGCCAGCAGTGAATTCGCCCGGGATCAGCCCCAGCATTTT
CASSEFARDQPQHF
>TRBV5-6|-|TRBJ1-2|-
TGTGCCAGCAGACCAGCCGGGAGCTATGGCTACACCTTC
CASRPAGSYGYTF
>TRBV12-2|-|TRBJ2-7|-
TGTGCAACGCCGGGAGGGCCAGCCTACGAGCAGTACTTC
CATPGGPAYEQYF
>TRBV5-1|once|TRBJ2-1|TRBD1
TGCGCCAGCAGCCCGACCGGGACAGGGGTTTACAATGAGCAGTTCTTC
CASSPTGTGVYNEQFF
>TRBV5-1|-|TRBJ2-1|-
TGCGCCAGCAGCTTGGCCGGGGGCGGGGTACGAAATGAGCAGTTCTTC
CASSLAGGGVRNEQFF
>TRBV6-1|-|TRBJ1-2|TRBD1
TGTGCCAGCAGTGCTGAGGACAGGTTATATGGCTACACCTTC
CASSAEDRLYGYTF
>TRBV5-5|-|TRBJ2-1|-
TGTGCCAGCAGCCCTAGACACCTAAGCTCCTACAATGAGCAGTTCTTC
CASSPRHLSSYNEQFF
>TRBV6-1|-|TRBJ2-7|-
TGTGCCAGCAGTGAAGCTTGGGGTTCTAACGAGCAGTACTTC
CASSEAWGSNEQYF
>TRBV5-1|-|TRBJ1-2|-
TGCGCCAGCAGCTTGACCCAGCCAGCCCCTCGGGATGGCTACACCTTC
CASSLTQPAPRDGYTF
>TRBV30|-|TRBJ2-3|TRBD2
TGTGCCTGGACTCTGGGGGGACTAGCGGAGTATTTT
CAWTLGGLAEYF
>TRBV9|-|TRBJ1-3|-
TGTGCCAGCAGCCCAGACGGGCACTCTGGAAACACCATATATTTT
CASSPDGHSGNTIYF
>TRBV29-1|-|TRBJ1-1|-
TGCAGCGTTTCACAGACGAACACTGAAGCTTTCTTT
CSVSQTNTEAFF
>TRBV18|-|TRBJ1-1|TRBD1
TGTGCCAGCTCACCGGGACAGGGGGCGTCGAGCACTGAAGCTTTCTTT
CASSPGQGASSTEAFF
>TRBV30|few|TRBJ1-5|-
TGTGCCTGGAGTGCTAGCGTTTATCAGCCCCAGCATTTT
CAWSASVYQPQHF
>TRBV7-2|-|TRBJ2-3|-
TGTGCCAGCAGCCCCCGTTCTGGGCCGGATACGCAGTATTTT
CASSPRSGPDTQYF